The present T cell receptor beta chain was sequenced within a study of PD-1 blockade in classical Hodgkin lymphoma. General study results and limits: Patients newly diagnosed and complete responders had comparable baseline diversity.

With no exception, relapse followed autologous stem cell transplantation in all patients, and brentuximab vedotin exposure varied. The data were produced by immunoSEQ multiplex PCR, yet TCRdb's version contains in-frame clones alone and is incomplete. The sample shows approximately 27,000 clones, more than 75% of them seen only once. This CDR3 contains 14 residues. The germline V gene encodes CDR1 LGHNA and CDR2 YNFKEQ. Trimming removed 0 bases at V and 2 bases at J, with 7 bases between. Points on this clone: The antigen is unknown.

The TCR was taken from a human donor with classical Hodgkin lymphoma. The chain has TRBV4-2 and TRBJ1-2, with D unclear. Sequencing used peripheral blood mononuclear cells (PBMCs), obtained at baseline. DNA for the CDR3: TGTGCCAGCAGCCAAGAGAACTCGAACTATGGCTACACCTTC. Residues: CASSQENSNYGYTF.